This T cell receptor (beta chain) is drawn from a study of molecular identifiers for immune sequencing clone quantification. For the study at large: Within a replicate experiment, RNA obtained from either about 21,000 or 97,000 naive CD8 cells was divided into five aliquots, and four of those aliquots were then sequenced.

This clonotype was detected many times. The germline gives CDR1 SGHRS, CDR2 YFSETQ. The CDR3 covers 14 residues. The V gene lost 2 bases and the J gene lost 2 bases, with 10 bases spanning the gap. Naive CD8 libraries were made from 20,000 to 1,000,000 sorted cells, and they used 10%, 30% or 50% RNA. Sorting recovered naive CD8 T cells on a CD8+CD4-CCR7+CD45RA+ profile. TCRdb ran MiXCR on the PCR reads and lists one entry per CDR3 protein. Of roughly 300,000 distinct CDR3 sequences in the sample, 24% were seen once. Sequencing was done on a sample of naive CD8+ T cells from blood, with Jurkat cell RNA spiked in. Sample subset: FACS-sorted CD8+CD4-CCR7+CD45RA+ naive T cells. The chain employs TRBV5-1 and TRBJ1-1; TRBD1 might be the D (6 bases). The receptor was isolated from a human donor in good health. Some libraries in this study had Jurkat cell RNA spiked in. The CDR3 region has the DNA TGCGCCAGCAGCTTAAACGGGGGCAACACTGAAGCTTTCTTT. Amino acid sequence: CASSLNGGNTEAFF.